The entry below gives a single TCR beta chain sequence along with its context. Its antigen is undetermined. These data belong to a study of T-cell memory formation after mild COVID-19. General study findings and limits: CD4+ contracting clones were mainly CM and EM; CD8+ ones, EMRA. Memory cells collected pre-infection included some clones that later responded, suggesting cross-reactive memory joined.

V was pared by 2 bases and J by 0 bases, with 20 bases between. Germline V CDR1 and CDR2: SGHTA, FQGNSA. This CDR3 spans 20 amino acids. Constant-segment-primed 5'RACE gave TCR alpha and TCR beta cDNA libraries with sample barcodes and UMIs. One entry per CDR3 protein, called by TCRdb with MiXCR from the 5' RACE reads. The table lists about 560,000 distinct CDR3 sequences, 17% of them singletons. The sequence was collected from an adult woman who had mild COVID-19 (a few samples of this study predate the infection). Cell type and time point are not known. The V and J genes are TRBV7-2 and TRBJ2-6, with a possible D match to TRBD2 (6 bases). Sequenced material: PBMCs or a T cell subset sorted from them (not recorded which). CDR3 DNA sequence: TGTGCCAGCAGCTTATGGAGGCCGGACTACCTCTCCTCTGGGGCCAACGTCCTGACTTTC. This translates into CASSLWRPDYLSSGANVLTF.